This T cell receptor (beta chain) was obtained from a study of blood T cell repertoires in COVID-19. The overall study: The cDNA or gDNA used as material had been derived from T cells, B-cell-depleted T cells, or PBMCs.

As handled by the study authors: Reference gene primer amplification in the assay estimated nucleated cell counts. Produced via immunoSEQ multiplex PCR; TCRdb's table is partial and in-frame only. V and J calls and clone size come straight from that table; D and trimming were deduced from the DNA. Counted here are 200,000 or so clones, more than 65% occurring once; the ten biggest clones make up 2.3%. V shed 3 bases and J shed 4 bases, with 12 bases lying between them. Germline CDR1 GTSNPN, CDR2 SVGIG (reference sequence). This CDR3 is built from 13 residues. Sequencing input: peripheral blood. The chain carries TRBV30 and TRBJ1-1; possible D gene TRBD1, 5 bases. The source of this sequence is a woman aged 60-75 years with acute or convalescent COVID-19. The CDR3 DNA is TGTGCCTGGAGGGTCCGGGGGTTCACTGAAGCTTTCTTT. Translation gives CAWRVRGFTEAFF.